This T cell receptor (beta chain) comes out of a study of cytomegalovirus exposure and HLA in healthy donors. Germline V gene data show CDR1 as MNHEY and CDR2 as SVGAGI. Trimming pared 6 bases from V and 4 bases from J, leaving 15 bases between. The CDR3 runs to 14 residues. This clone has only a few counts. Its antigen is unidentified. Study-wide points: Across donors, most TCRs were seen rarely, yet some public ones were widespread.

Both 60 Vbeta primers and 13 Jbeta primers went into the PCR. Produced via immunoSEQ multiplex PCR; TCRdb's table is partial and in-frame only. The sample has under 200,000 clones, 80% to 90% seen once; the top ten hold nearly 2%. This chain links TRBV6-5 with TRBJ1-1; TRBD1 might be the D (6 bases). What was sequenced was PBMCs. This clonotype was obtained from a woman under 30 in good health and CMV-seronegative. The CDR3 region is CASSLNREITEAFF. The CDR3 nucleotides read TGTGCCAGCAGCCTGAACAGGGAAATCACTGAAGCTTTCTTT.